A selection of T cell receptor beta chains follows, all from one sample in a study of T cell repertoires in cytomegalovirus infection. For these TCRs, the target antigens are not known. A single record per CDR3 protein comes from TCRdb applying MiXCR to the reads. The table has roughly 500,000 distinct CDR3 sequences, roughly 42% seen once. Sequenced material: cultured PBMCs, taken from culture after CMV antigen stimulation. The receptors originated from a human donor in good health (CMV status not recorded). Some clones in this sample may be carry-over from other donors' samples. CDR3s include the opening cysteine and the closing phenylalanine or tryptophan. A D gene is named only where the DNA matches it firmly. Not all rows give a size; the values are once, few, many and, for expanded clones, a class.

>TRBD2|.|TRBJ2-2|TRBV7-9|18
CASSLRGPGLAGTGELFF
TGTGCCAGCAGCTTAAGGGGTCCCGGACTAGCTGGTACCGGGGAGCTGTTTTTT
>.|few|TRBJ1-3|TRBV7-2|16
CASSRLSGVSGNTIYF
TGTGCCAGCAGCCGATTATCCGGAGTCTCTGGAAACACCATATATTTT
>.|.|TRBJ2-2|TRBV27|13
CASGRDNTGELFF
TGTGCCAGCGGCAGGGATAACACCGGGGAGCTGTTTTTT
>.|.|TRBJ2-1|TRBV7-2|12
CASTPFRNEQFF
TGTGCCAGCACCCCATTCCGAAATGAGCAGTTCTTC
>.|.|TRBJ1-5|TRBV7-8|16
CASSRRARESNQPQHF
TGTGCCAGCAGCAGAAGGGCCAGGGAAAGCAATCAGCCCCAGCATTTT
>TRBD1|.|TRBJ1-4|TRBV4-1|14
CASSYDRGREKLFF
TGCGCCAGCAGTTACGACAGGGGAAGGGAAAAACTGTTTTTT
>.|many|TRBJ1-5|TRBV12-3/TRBV12-4|11
CASSLGGPQHF
TGTGCCAGCAGCTTAGGTGGGCCCCAGCATTTT
>.|.|TRBJ1-3|TRBV7-4|16
CASSLLQSKSGNTIYF
TGTGCCAGCAGCTTATTGCAGTCAAAGTCTGGAAACACCATATATTTT
>TRBD2|.|TRBJ2-3|TRBV18|13
CASSPGTIDTQYF
TGTGCCAGCTCACCCGGGACTATTGATACGCAGTATTTT
>.|few|TRBJ2-7|TRBV7-8|15
CASSAWRGQSREQYF
TGTGCCAGCAGCGCCTGGCGGGGCCAAAGCAGGGAGCAGTACTTC
>.|.|TRBJ2-3|TRBV19|13
CASRASGTDTQYF
TGTGCCAGTAGGGCTAGCGGCACAGATACGCAGTATTTT
>.|.|TRBJ1-5|TRBV27|16
CASSPAGGGGNQPQHF
TGTGCCAGCAGTCCTGCGGGAGGGGGTGGGAATCAGCCCCAGCATTTT
>.|few|TRBJ1-5|TRBV27|18
CASSLYWAGQRGNQPQHF
TGTGCCAGCAGTTTATATTGGGCGGGGCAGCGGGGGAATCAGCCCCAGCATTTT
>TRBD1|few|TRBJ2-1|TRBV7-2|16
CASSTAGTGAYNEQFF
TGTGCCAGCAGCACTGCGGGGACAGGGGCCTACAATGAGCAGTTCTTC
>TRBD1|.|TRBJ2-1|TRBV7-2|13
CASSFGTGVEQFF
TGTGCCAGCAGCTTTGGGACAGGTGTTGAGCAGTTCTTC
>.|.|TRBJ2-1|TRBV7-9|14
CASSLGPGDNEQFF
TGTGCCAGCAGCTTAGGGCCCGGAGACAATGAGCAGTTCTTC
>.|few|TRBJ1-1|TRBV11-2|16
CASSLSSYRVNTEAFF
TGTGCCAGCAGCTTAAGCAGTTATAGGGTCAACACTGAAGCTTTCTTT
>.|.|TRBJ2-7|TRBV5-6|14
CASSFLGSTVEQYF
TGTGCCAGCAGCTTTTTAGGGAGTACGGTGGAGCAGTACTTC
>.|few|TRBJ2-7|TRBV7-2|14
CASSLNAGGDEQYF
TGTGCCAGCAGCTTAAATGCAGGGGGGGACGAGCAGTACTTC
>.|few|TRBJ2-1|TRBV10-3|15
CAISDSSQANNEQFF
TGTGCCATCAGTGACTCGTCTCAGGCGAACAATGAGCAGTTCTTC
>.|.|TRBJ2-1|TRBV6-5|16
CASSSARGETYNEQFF
TGTGCCAGCAGTAGCGCCAGGGGGGAAACCTACAATGAGCAGTTCTTC
>.|.|TRBJ1-1|TRBV7-9|15
CASSPSYGDGTEAFF
TGTGCCAGCAGCCCGAGTTACGGGGACGGCACTGAAGCTTTCTTT
>.|few|TRBJ1-2|TRBV4-1|17
CASSQDLLRKINYGYTF
TGCGCCAGCAGCCAAGATCTGCTTCGCAAGATCAACTATGGCTACACCTTC
>.|few|TRBJ2-1|TRBV11-2|16
CASSSHLISAYNEQFF
TGTGCCAGCAGCTCCCACCTGATCAGCGCCTACAATGAGCAGTTCTTC
>TRBD2|.|TRBJ2-3|TRBV7-2|14
CASSFDAGGDTQYF
TGTGCCAGCAGCTTTGACGCGGGAGGGGATACGCAGTATTTT
>TRBD2|many|TRBJ2-1|TRBV7-8|15
CASSLDRLAGGEQFF
TGTGCCAGCAGCTTAGATCGGCTAGCGGGGGGTGAGCAGTTCTTC